This TCR beta chain was recovered during a study of molecular identifiers for immune sequencing clone quantification. For the study at large: Replicates involved a five-way split of RNA from approximately 20,000 or 100,000 naive CD8 cells, with sequencing of four. Notes on the study in general: Over 99% of CMV-specific effector molecules, but under 1% of naive ones, were in clones above 20 copies.

In this sample, this clonotype turned up many times. The antigen is not known. A CD8+CD4-CCR7+CD45RA+ gate was used to sort naive CD8 T cells. TCRdb reprocessed the PCR reads with MiXCR, giving one entry per CDR3 protein. The sample holds roughly 320,000 distinct CDR3 sequences; roughly a quarter are singletons and the top ten take roughly 0.7%. The CDR3 extends over 12 amino acids. CDR1 MNHNY and CDR2 SVGAGI come from the germline V gene (reference sequence). V shed 2 bases and J shed 8 bases, with 6 bases lying between them. The chain carries TRBV6-6 and TRBJ2-2; D unresolved. This TCR was sampled from a human donor in good health. Some libraries in this study had Jurkat cell RNA spiked in. Sequencing was performed on naive CD8+ T cells from blood, with Jurkat cell RNA spiked in. Subset described: FACS-sorted CD8+CD4-CCR7+CD45RA+ naive T cells. CDR3 DNA sequence: TGTGCCAGCAGTTACGTTACTGGGGAGCTGTTTTTT. It is translated as CASSYVTGELFF.